Listed here is a single T cell receptor beta chain. Per the study methods: Amplification of reference gene primers was used by the study to estimate nucleated cell counts. The method was immunoSEQ multiplex PCR; TCRdb's version includes in-frame clones alone and lacks a portion of them. Clonal size and the V and J genes are those of that table, whereas D and trimming came from the DNA. The sample holds roughly 40,000 clones, around 87% seen once. This sample is drawn from a study of blood T cell repertoires in COVID-19. Across the whole study: The study drew acute and convalescent COVID-19 samples from the United States, Italy and Spain. T cells, B-cell-depleted T cells, or PBMCs provided the cDNA or gDNA that served as material.

The length of the CDR3 is 17 residues. Germline loops: CDR1 LNHDA, CDR2 SQIVND (reference sequence). With 5 bases removed from V and 0 bases from J, the gap between germline ends came to 19 bases. The sequenced sample was peripheral blood. This clonotype was obtained from a man aged 25 to 40 with active or convalescent COVID-19. This rearrangement joins TRBV19 to TRBJ1-1; D ambiguous. The CDR3 coding sequence is TGTGCCAGTAGTGGAGTGAAGAAGGGAGGTTTGAACACTGAAGCTTTCTTT. Amino acid sequence: CASSGVKKGGLNTEAFF.